These 29 T cell receptor beta chains were sequenced from one sample in a study of CD8 T cells in Susac syndrome. The authors reverse transcribed roughly 0.5 to 1 ug RNA with random hexamers. TCRdb passed the immunoSEQ multiplex PCR reads through MiXCR, listing each CDR3 protein once. The profile covers roughly 120,000 distinct CDR3 sequences, with 85% to 95% appearing a single time and approximately 0.097% taken by the ten largest. Source material: CD4+ T cells from PBMCs. The origin of the receptors is a human donor with multiple sclerosis.

The rearrangement joins TRBV6-5 to TRBJ2-7, with D perhaps matching TRBD2 (5 bases). Trimming pared 4 bases from V and 6 bases from J, leaving 16 bases between. CDR1 is MNHEY and CDR2 is SVGAGI in the germline V gene. The CDR3 runs 14 residues. CDR3 residues: CASSFQEVGGEQYF. In DNA form, the CDR3 reads TGTGCCAGCAGTTTCCAAGAGGTAGGAGGCGAGCAGTACTTC.

This chain uses TRBV9 with TRBJ1-2; D remains unclear. Germline values: CDR1 SGDLS, CDR2 YYNGEE. The V end was cut by 3 bases, the J end by 4 bases, with 10 bases between. CDR3 length: 13 amino acids. Here the CDR3 DNA reads TGTGCCAGCAGCGCAGCAGCTAGCTATGGCTACACCTTC. Translation: CASSAAASYGYTF.

CDR3 protein: CASSIAPGTYEQYF. The CDR3 nucleotides read TGTGCCAGTAGTATAGCCCCAGGGACCTACGAGCAGTACTTC. This chain joins TRBV19 and TRBJ2-7; possible D gene TRBD1, 5 bases. This CDR3 comprises 14 residues. V dropped 1 base and J dropped 2 bases, with 9 bases sitting between them. Germline V CDR1 and CDR2: LNHDA, SQIVND (reference sequence).

This chain connects TRBV5-4 to TRBJ1-6; possibly TRBD1 for D (6 bases). The CDR3 runs to 16 residues. Trimming shortened V by 0 bases and J by 7 bases, and 14 bases separated the two germline ends. The germline gives CDR1 SGHNT, CDR2 YYREEE (reference sequence). CDR3 nucleotides: TGTGCCAGCAGCTTGGCCGAGACAGGAAGGAATTCACCCCTCCACTTT. Translating it yields CASSLAETGRNSPLHF.

V gene TRBV7-2 combines with J gene TRBJ2-6; no definite D call. Germline V lookup: CDR1 SGHTA, CDR2 FQGNSA. The CDR3 spans 16 residues. Trimming shortened V by 3 bases and J by 0 bases, and 9 bases separated the two germline ends. CDR3 sequence (DNA): TGTGCCAGCAGCTTCACCTCATTCTCTGGGGCCAACGTCCTGACTTTC. Translated: CASSFTSFSGANVLTF.

The rearrangement links TRBV29-1 to TRBJ2-7, with 9 positions matching TRBD2. Trimming cost V 5 bases and J 6 bases; bases outside gene matches: 8. Germline V gene sequence: CDR1 SQVTM, CDR2 ANQGSEA. The CDR3 is 13 amino acids. As DNA, the CDR3 is TGCAGCGTTTCCGGGACTAGCTCGTCCGAGCAGTACTTC. Encoded protein: CSVSGTSSSEQYF.

For the CDR3, the DNA is TGCGCCAGCAGCTTGGACTGGGGCGGCGAGCAGTACTTC. Residues: CASSLDWGGEQYF. The chain employs TRBV5-1 and TRBJ2-7; tentatively, D is TRBD1 (5 bases). The germline V gene encodes CDR1 SGHRS and CDR2 YFSETQ. V was cut by 0 bases and J by 6 bases, with 10 bases left in between. CDR3 length equals 13 residues.

This chain uses TRBV7-3 with TRBJ1-2, with D possibly TRBD1 on 5 matching bases. The CDR3 runs 14 residues. Trimming shortened V by 2 bases and J by 6 bases, and 13 bases separated the two germline ends. Germline lookup yields CDR1 SGHTA and CDR2 FQGTGA. CDR3 nucleotide sequence: TGTGCCAGCAGCTTAGGGGGGAATAAGGATGGCTACACCTTC. Amino acids: CASSLGGNKDGYTF.

V gene TRBV2 combines with J gene TRBJ1-1, with TRBD1 as a possible D gene (5 bases). Germline V gene sequence: CDR1 SNHLY, CDR2 FYNNEI. The CDR3 has 12 amino acids. V was clipped by 2 bases and J by 8 bases, with 9 bases between them. The DNA for the CDR3 is TGTGCCAGCAGTGAATCCAGGGCCGAAGCTTTCTTT. Translation: CASSESRAEAFF.

V usage is TRBV7-2 and J usage is TRBJ1-1; TRBD1 is a possible D gene (5 bases). V dropped 6 bases and J dropped 11 bases, with 13 bases sitting between them. The CDR3 is made up of 11 amino acids. Germline CDR1 and CDR2: SGHTA and FQGNSA. CDR3 protein: CASSRGTGAFF. CDR3 bases: TGTGCCAGCAGTCGGGGGACGGGGGCTTTCTTT.

The genes are TRBV19 and TRBJ2-1; 7 bases map to TRBD1. Germline-derived CDR1 and CDR2 are LNHDA and SQIVND (reference sequence). Germline trimming cut 8 bases from V and 0 bases from J; bases unmatched to any gene: 7. This CDR3 region has 15 residues. CDR3 residues: CASRLGGPSYNEQFF. DNA of the CDR3: TGTGCCAGTCGCTTAGGGGGCCCCTCCTACAATGAGCAGTTCTTC.

In its sample, this clonotype was seen once. The chain links TRBV3-1 to TRBJ1-2; perhaps TRBD1 as D (5 bases). The CDR3 contains 14 residues. CDR1 is LGHDT, CDR2 YNNKEL, per germline (reference sequence). The V end was cut by 3 bases, the J end by 8 bases, with 16 bases between. This chain's CDR3 is CASSQQGSNGGYTF. The DNA of the CDR3 is TGTGCCAGCAGCCAGCAGGGAAGTAACGGCGGCTACACCTTC.

This rearrangement joins TRBV2 to TRBJ2-5; tentative D call: TRBD2 (5 bases). V was pared by 4 bases and J by 4 bases, with 13 bases between. This CDR3 region has 14 residues. Germline CDR1 is SNHLY and CDR2 is FYNNEI. In DNA, the CDR3 is TGTGCCAGCAGTGGTGAGGCAGAGGGAGAGACCCAGTACTTC. It specifies CASSGEAEGETQYF.

This clonotype has only a few counts. CDR3 nucleotide sequence: TGTGCCTGGAGTCCGGGACAGGGTGTAGGGCAGTACTTC. Translating it yields CAWSPGQGVGQYF. The rearrangement uses TRBV30 and TRBJ2-7; 9 bases agree with TRBD1. In germline, CDR1 is GTSNPN, CDR2 SVGIG (reference sequence). Trimming removed 2 bases from V and 9 bases from J; junction bases left unmatched: 8. This CDR3 spans 13 amino acids.

V usage is TRBV30 and J usage is TRBJ1-2, with D possibly matching TRBD1 (5 bases). With 3 bases removed from V and 1 base from J, the gap between germline ends came to 12 bases. The CDR3 sequence is 14 residues long. The germline V gene has CDR1 GTSNPN and CDR2 SVGIG (reference sequence). The CDR3 loop is CAWRTRGVNYGYTF. The CDR3 DNA follows: TGTGCCTGGAGAACTCGAGGGGTTAACTATGGCTACACCTTC.

The chain couples TRBV6-1 to TRBJ1-5; no clear D gene. V shed 3 bases and J shed 0 bases, with 15 bases lying between them. Germline CDR1 MNHNS, CDR2 SASEGT. This CDR3 region has 17 residues. The CDR3 region has the DNA TGTGCCAGCAGTGATTACGGACGGAGAAATAGCAATCAGCCCCAGCATTTT. Its translation is CASSDYGRRNSNQPQHF.

The chain's CDR3 is CASSESGFSYEQYF. As DNA, the CDR3 is TGTGCCAGCAGTGAATCTGGGTTCTCCTACGAGCAGTACTTC. V usage is TRBV25-1 and J usage is TRBJ2-7; D uncertain. Trimming took off 1 base at V and 0 bases at J, with 7 bases between the two ends. This CDR3 has 14 amino acids. Germline V gene data show CDR1 as MGHDK and CDR2 as SYGVNS.

The V and J genes are TRBV5-1 and TRBJ2-1; TRBD2 aligns across 15 bases. Germline CDR1 and CDR2: SGHRS and YFSETQ. CDR3 length equals 16 residues. The V gene end was trimmed by 7 bases and the J gene end by 8 bases; junction bases not matched to a gene: 10. CDR3 sequence (DNA): TGCGCCAGCCAAGAAGGACTAGCGGGGGGGATCGATGAGCAGTTCTTC. Residues: CASQEGLAGGIDEQFF.

The chain recombines TRBV14 with TRBJ1-2; D gene uncertain. V was cut by 4 bases and J by 4 bases, with 22 bases left in between. This CDR3 contains 17 residues. The germline V gene encodes CDR1 SGHDN and CDR2 FVKESK. Here the CDR3 DNA reads TGTGCCAGCAGCCGAACCGGCCGTACGGATTTTACCTATGGCTACACCTTC. The encoded protein is CASSRTGRTDFTYGYTF.

The chain joins TRBV5-1 to TRBJ2-4; perhaps TRBD2 as D (6 bases). CDR1 SGHRS and CDR2 YFSETQ come from the germline V gene. V was clipped by 0 bases and J by 5 bases, with 9 bases between them. CDR3 length: 14 residues. The CDR3, as DNA: TGCGCCAGCAGCTTGGCACTAGCTGAAAACATTCAGTACTTC. Its translation: CASSLALAENIQYF.

This sequence joins TRBV6-2 or TRBV6-3 and TRBJ2-2; D uncertain. Trimming took 10 bases from V and 2 from J, leaving 17 bases between them. CDR3 size: 15 residues. CDR1 and CDR2 from the germline V gene are MNHEY and SVGEGT. The CDR3 DNA sequence: TGTGCCACCCAGGTGGGATCTCTAAACACCGGGGAGCTGTTTTTT. Amino acid sequence: CATQVGSLNTGELFF.

V gene TRBV27 combines with J gene TRBJ2-1; the match to TRBD2 covers 11 bases. Trimming took 3 bases from V and 9 from J; bases not matched to a gene: 7. The CDR3 has 15 amino acids. The germline gives CDR1 MNHEY, CDR2 SMNVEV (reference sequence). Here the CDR3 reads CASSFQVAGGSEQFF. The CDR3 DNA follows: TGTGCCAGCAGTTTCCAGGTAGCGGGGGGGAGTGAGCAGTTCTTC.

The chain is built from TRBV6-2 or TRBV6-3 and TRBJ2-3; no clear D. There are 12 residues in the CDR3. CDR1 is MNHEY and CDR2 is SVGEGT in the germline V gene. Trimming cost V 9 bases and J 5 bases, with 12 bases left between them. The CDR3 nucleotides are TGTGCCAGTGCTGACATCGGAGATACGCAGTATTTT. It translates to CASADIGDTQYF.

In DNA form, the CDR3 reads TGTGCCAGCTCAGAGGGCTATGGCTACACCTTC. Protein sequence: CASSEGYGYTF. J is TRBJ1-2 and V is TRBV7-9; D is unresolved. Per germline, CDR1 SEHNR and CDR2 FQNEAQ (reference sequence). V was shortened by 8 bases and J by 4 bases, with 8 bases between the two germline ends. This CDR3 has 11 residues.

The chain links TRBV30 to TRBJ1-5; perhaps TRBD1 as D (6 bases). CDR1 GTSNPN and CDR2 SVGIG come from the germline V gene (reference sequence). The germline V and J ends were trimmed by 2 bases and 3 bases, with 11 bases remaining between them. The CDR3 runs to 14 residues. Here the CDR3 DNA reads TGTGCCTGGAGTCGGACAGCTACCAATCAGCCCCAGCATTTT. It is translated as CAWSRTATNQPQHF.

The chain is built from TRBV7-2 and TRBJ2-2; TRBD1 might be the D (6 bases). Germline CDR1 and CDR2: SGHTA and FQGNSA. V lost 2 bases and J lost 1, with 11 bases in between. This CDR3 is built from 16 residues. DNA of the CDR3: TGTGCCAGCAGCTTACAGGGGATGGTGAACACCGGGGAGCTGTTTTTT. Translation gives CASSLQGMVNTGELFF.

The chain joins TRBV20-1 to TRBJ2-6; a possible D gene is TRBD1 (5 bases). The CDR3 covers 15 residues. Germline values: CDR1 DFQATT, CDR2 SNEGSKA (reference sequence). Trimming removed 3 bases at V and 4 bases at J, with 13 bases between. This CDR3 is CSARDGAEGANVLTF. The CDR3 DNA is TGCAGTGCTAGGGATGGGGCGGAAGGGGCCAACGTCCTGACTTTC.

The chain carries TRBV6-1 and TRBJ2-7; a possible D gene is TRBD2 (6 bases). The CDR3 consists of 12 residues. The V gene lost 2 bases and the J gene lost 6 bases, with 8 bases spanning the gap. CDR1 and CDR2 (germline): MNHNS, SASEGT. For the CDR3, the DNA is TGTGCCAGCAGTGAAATCGGGGGCGAGCAGTACTTC. Protein product: CASSEIGGEQYF.

The rearrangement joins TRBV29-1 to TRBJ1-1; TRBD1 agrees at 7 bases. The CDR3 consists of 12 residues. The V gene's germline CDR1 is SQVTM and CDR2 ANQGSEA. Trimming took 5 bases from V and 9 from J; bases not matched to a gene: 9. CDR3 in amino acids: CSVRDSTEKAFF. Here the CDR3 DNA reads TGCAGCGTTCGGGACAGCACCGAGAAAGCTTTCTTT.